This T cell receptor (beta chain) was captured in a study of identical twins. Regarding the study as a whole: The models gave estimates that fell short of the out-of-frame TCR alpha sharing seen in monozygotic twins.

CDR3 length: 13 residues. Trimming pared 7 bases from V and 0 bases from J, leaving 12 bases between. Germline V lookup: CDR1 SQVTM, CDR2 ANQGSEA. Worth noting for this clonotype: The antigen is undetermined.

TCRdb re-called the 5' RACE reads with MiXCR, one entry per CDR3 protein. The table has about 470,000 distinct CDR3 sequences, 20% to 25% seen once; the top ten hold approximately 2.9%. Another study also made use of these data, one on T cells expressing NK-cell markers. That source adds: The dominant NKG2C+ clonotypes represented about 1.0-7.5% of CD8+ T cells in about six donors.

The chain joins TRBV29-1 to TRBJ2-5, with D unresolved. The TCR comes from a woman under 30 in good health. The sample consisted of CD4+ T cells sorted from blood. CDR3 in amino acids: CSACLGNQETQYF. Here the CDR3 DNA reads TGCAGCGCCTGTTTAGGGAACCAAGAGACCCAGTACTTC.